Reported below is one TCR beta chain. The data were obtained in a study of blood T cell repertoires in COVID-19. The table came from immunoSEQ multiplex PCR; TCRdb's copy has only in-frame clones and leaves some out. The table lists some 45,000 clones, over 70% of them singletons. The clonotype comes from a human donor in a cohort sampled during active COVID-19. Sequenced material: peripheral blood.

The CDR3 is CASSSPGLAGKETQYF. CDR3 DNA: TGTGCCAGCAGCTCTCCGGGACTAGCGGGAAAAGAGACCCAGTACTTC. The chain joins TRBV9 to TRBJ2-5, with 13 positions matching TRBD2. CDR3 length: 16 residues. Germline V gene sequence: CDR1 SGDLS, CDR2 YYNGEE. V lost 4 bases to trimming and J lost 3 bases; unmatched junction nucleotides: 6.